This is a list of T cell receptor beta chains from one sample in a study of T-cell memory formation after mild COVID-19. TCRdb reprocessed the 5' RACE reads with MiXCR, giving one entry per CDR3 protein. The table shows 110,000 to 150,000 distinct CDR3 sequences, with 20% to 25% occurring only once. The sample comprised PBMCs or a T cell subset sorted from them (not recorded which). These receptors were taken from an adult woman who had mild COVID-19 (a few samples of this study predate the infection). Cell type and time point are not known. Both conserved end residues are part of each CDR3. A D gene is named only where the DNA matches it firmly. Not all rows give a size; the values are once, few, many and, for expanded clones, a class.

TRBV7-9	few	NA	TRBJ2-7	TGTGCCAGCAGCCAAACGATGAGGGTCGGGAGCTACGAGCAGTACTTC	CASSQTMRVGSYEQYF
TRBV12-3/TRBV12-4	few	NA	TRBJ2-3	TGTGCCAGCACCCCAGGGGCGGGAGATACGCAGTATTTT	CASTPGAGDTQYF
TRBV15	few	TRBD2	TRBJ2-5	TGTGCCACCTCCGGGACTAGCGGGAGGGTCCCTGTGGAGACCCAGTACTTC	CATSGTSGRVPVETQYF
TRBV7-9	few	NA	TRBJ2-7	TGTGCCAGCAGCAACGGGGAGCGGAGCAATTACGAGCAGTACTTC	CASSNGERSNYEQYF
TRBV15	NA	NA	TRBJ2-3	TGTGCCACCAGCGTCCGGGACTCCGATACGCAGTATTTT	CATSVRDSDTQYF
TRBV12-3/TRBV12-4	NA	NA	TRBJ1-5	TGTGCCAGCAGTTTAGGTTATGATTTGGGTAGCAATCAGCCCCAGCATTTT	CASSLGYDLGSNQPQHF
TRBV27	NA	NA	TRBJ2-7	TGTGCCAGCAGTTGGGGAAGCGAGCAGTACTTC	CASSWGSEQYF
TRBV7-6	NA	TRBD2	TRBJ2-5	TGTGCCAGCAGCCTATACGCCCCGGGACTACCCTGGGGGACCCAGTACTTC	CASSLYAPGLPWGTQYF
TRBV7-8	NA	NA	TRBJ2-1	TGTGCCAGCAGCCTTGACTCCGCCTACAATGAGCAGTTCTTC	CASSLDSAYNEQFF
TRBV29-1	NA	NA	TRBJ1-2	TGCAGCGTTGTTGGAGAGATTGGCTACACCTTC	CSVVGEIGYTF
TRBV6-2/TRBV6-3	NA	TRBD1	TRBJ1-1	TGTGCCAGCAGTTCGCCGGGACCCAGGGGGTCTGAAGCTTTCTTT	CASSSPGPRGSEAFF
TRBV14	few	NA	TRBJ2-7	TGTGCCAGCAGCCCAACACCGGGGCAGGGAACCTACGAGCAGTACTTC	CASSPTPGQGTYEQYF
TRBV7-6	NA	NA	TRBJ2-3	TGTGCCAGCAGCTTAGTCGGTGAGACAGATACGCAGTATTTT	CASSLVGETDTQYF
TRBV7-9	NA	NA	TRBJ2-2	TGTGCCAGCAGCTACGTAGGGTATTACACCGGGGAGCTGTTTTTT	CASSYVGYYTGELFF
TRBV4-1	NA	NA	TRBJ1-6	TGCGCCAGCAGCCAAGATTTATCAATCAATTCACCCCTCCACTTT	CASSQDLSINSPLHF
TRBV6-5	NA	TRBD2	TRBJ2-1	TGTGCCAGCAGGTCCACTAGCGGGAAGTACAATGAGCAGTTCTTC	CASRSTSGKYNEQFF
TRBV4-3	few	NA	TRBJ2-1	TGCGCCAGCAGCCAAGCTGTACAGGGAAATGAGCAGTTCTTC	CASSQAVQGNEQFF
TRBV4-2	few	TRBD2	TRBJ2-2	TGTGCCAGCAGCCAGATTACCAGCGGGGTATCGAACACCGGGGAGCTGTTTTTT	CASSQITSGVSNTGELFF
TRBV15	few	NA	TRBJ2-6	TGTGCCACGTCCCTACCTGGGGCCAACGTCCTGACTTTC	CATSLPGANVLTF
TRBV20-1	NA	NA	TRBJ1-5	TGCAGTGCTGGATCAGGGCAGCCCCAGCATTTT	CSAGSGQPQHF
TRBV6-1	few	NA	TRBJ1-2	TGTGCCAGCAGTGAAGGAGTGTATGTACAGATCTATGGCTACACCTTC	CASSEGVYVQIYGYTF
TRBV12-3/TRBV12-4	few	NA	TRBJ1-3	TGTGCCAGCAGGTTTGGGTTCTCTGGAAACACCATATATTTT	CASRFGFSGNTIYF
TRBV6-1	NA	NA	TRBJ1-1	TGTGCCAGCAGTGAAGCGCTAGGGGCTTTCTTT	CASSEALGAFF
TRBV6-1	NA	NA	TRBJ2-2	TGTGCCAGCAGTGCAGCGGGACAGACGAACACCGGGGAGCTGTTTTTT	CASSAAGQTNTGELFF
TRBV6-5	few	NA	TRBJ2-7	TGTGCCAGCAATTTCCCCTCCTACGAGCAGTACTTC	CASNFPSYEQYF
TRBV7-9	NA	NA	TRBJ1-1	TGTGCCAGCAGCTTAGCCGGACAAGGGGACACTGAAGCTTTCTTT	CASSLAGQGDTEAFF
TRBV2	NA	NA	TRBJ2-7	TGTGCCAGCAGCCGCGGGCTAGCGAGCTACGAGCAGTACTTC	CASSRGLASYEQYF
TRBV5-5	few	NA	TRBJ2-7	TGTGCCAGCAGCTGGATGGACGGGTACGAGCAGTACTTC	CASSWMDGYEQYF
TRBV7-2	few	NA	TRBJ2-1	TGTGCCAGCAGCTCATGGACGTCTGATAATGAGCAGTTCTTC	CASSSWTSDNEQFF
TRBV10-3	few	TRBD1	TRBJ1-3	TGTGCCATCAGTGAGAACAGGGGGAACTCTGGAAACACCATATATTTT	CAISENRGNSGNTIYF
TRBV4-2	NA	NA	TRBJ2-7	TGTGCCAGCAGCCAAGCGACTAACTACGAGCAGTACTTC	CASSQATNYEQYF
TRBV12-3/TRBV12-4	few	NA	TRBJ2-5	TGTGCCAGCAGTTCGAGTACGAGGAGGGAGACCCAGTACTTC	CASSSSTRRETQYF
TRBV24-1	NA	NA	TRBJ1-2	TGTGCCACCAGTGATTCCACAGGGACCTATGGCTACACCTTC	CATSDSTGTYGYTF
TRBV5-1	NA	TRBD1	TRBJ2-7	TGCGCCAGCAGCGTTGGGGACAGCTCCCCCTACGAGCAGTACTTC	CASSVGDSSPYEQYF
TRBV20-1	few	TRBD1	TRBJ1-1	TGCAGTGCTAGAGCTTTCGCGGGACAGGGGATAGGTACTGAAGCTTTCTTT	CSARAFAGQGIGTEAFF
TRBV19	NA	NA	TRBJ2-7	TGTGCCAGTAGCGATCAGAGAACCTACGAGCAGTACTTC	CASSDQRTYEQYF
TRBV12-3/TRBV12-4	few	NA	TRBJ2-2	TGTGCCAGCAGTTTTGGAGGGGCCGGGGAGCTGTTTTTT	CASSFGGAGELFF
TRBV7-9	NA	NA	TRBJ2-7	TGTGCCAGCAGCTCCCTTATCCACGAGCAGTACTTC	CASSSLIHEQYF
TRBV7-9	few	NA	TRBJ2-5	TGTGCCAGCAGCTTAGTTTCCCCGCAAGAGACCCAGTACTTC	CASSLVSPQETQYF
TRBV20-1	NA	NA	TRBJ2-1	TGCAGTGCTAGAGATTTTTTGGAGGACAATGAGCAGTTCTTC	CSARDFLEDNEQFF
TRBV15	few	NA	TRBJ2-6	TGTGCCACCAGCATTGGGGGTTTTGGGTCTGGGGCCAACGTCCTGACTTTC	CATSIGGFGSGANVLTF
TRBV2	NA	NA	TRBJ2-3	TGTGCCAGCAGTCTATCCAGTCGGGGTACGCAGTATTTT	CASSLSSRGTQYF
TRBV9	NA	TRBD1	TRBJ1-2	TGTGCCAGCCAGGGGGCCTCGAACTATGGCTACACCTTC	CASQGASNYGYTF
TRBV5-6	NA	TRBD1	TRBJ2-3	TGTGCCAGCAGCTTGGCAGGGGGTTATACGCAGTATTTT	CASSLAGGYTQYF
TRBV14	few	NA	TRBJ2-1	TGTGCCAGCAGCCCGACGAGAGGTTACAATGAGCAGTTCTTC	CASSPTRGYNEQFF
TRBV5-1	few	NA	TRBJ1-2	TGCGCCAGCAGCTTGGCCGGTAGCTACACCTTC	CASSLAGSYTF
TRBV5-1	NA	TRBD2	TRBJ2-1	TGCGCCAGCAGCTTGGATAGCGGGAGTCACAATGAGCAGTTCTTC	CASSLDSGSHNEQFF
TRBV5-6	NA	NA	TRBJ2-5	TGTGCCAGCTCCCCCCCGGGGGCCCAAGAGACCCAGTACTTC	CASSPPGAQETQYF
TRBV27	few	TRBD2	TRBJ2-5	TGTGCCAGCAGTTTATCGTTTCTAGCGGGGCACCAAGAGACCCAGTACTTC	CASSLSFLAGHQETQYF
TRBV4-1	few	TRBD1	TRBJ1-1	TGCGCCAGCAGCCCCACACAGGGGGAAGGCGCTTTCTTT	CASSPTQGEGAFF
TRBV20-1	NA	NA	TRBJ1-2	TGCAGTGCTAGAGCGGGGACATACCCGGAGGATGGCTACACCTTC	CSARAGTYPEDGYTF
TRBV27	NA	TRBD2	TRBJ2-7	TGTGCCAGCAGTTTACTGAGTAGCGGGTCTCCCTACGAGCAGTACTTC	CASSLLSSGSPYEQYF
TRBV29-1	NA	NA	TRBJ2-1	TGCAGCGTTCCCTATCGCGATCTTGCCCTTCTGGGCTCCTACAATGAGCAGTTCTTC	CSVPYRDLALLGSYNEQFF
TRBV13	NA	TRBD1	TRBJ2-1	TGTGCCAGCAGCCTAGCGCTGGGACAGGGAATACACAATGAGCAGTTCTTC	CASSLALGQGIHNEQFF
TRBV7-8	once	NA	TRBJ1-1	TGTGCCAGCAGCTTCACGGGGGGCGGCACTGAAGCTTTCTTT	CASSFTGGGTEAFF